A single sample gave rise to the 4 T cell receptor beta chains below, sequenced in a study of T-cell reconstitution after alpha-beta-depleted transplantation in children (dated by TCRdb to the mid-2010s). Interpreted using the paper, the treatment or condition label stands for: allogeneic hematopoietic cell transplantation with graft depleted of TCRalphabeta T cells and CD19 B cells. The library was produced with PCR. TCRdb records Illumina HiSeq 2500 as the sequencer. TCR libraries were prepared with molecular barcoding, using unique molecular identifiers to normalize TCRbeta repertoire quantification. In-frame beta chains were kept once TCRdb had trimmed the public reads at Q25 with fastp and called clones with MiXCR. Under each unique CDR3 protein, matching rows form one entry showing the most common genes and DNA. This sample comprises some 200,000 distinct CDR3 sequences, 6.3% of them detected only once. Approximately 4.1% of the sample comes from the top ten.

The specimen was PBMCs, collected before TCRalphabeta/CD19-depleted stem cell transplant. The receptor set was obtained from a girl under two years old with combined immunodeficiency, due to receive a stem cell transplant.

This clonotype has ten or more counts. This chain links TRBV5-1 with TRBJ2-5, with D perhaps matching TRBD2 (6 bases). Looked up from germline, CDR1 is SGHRS and CDR2 is YFSETQ. The CDR3 consists of 16 residues. V was trimmed by 5 bases and J by 4 bases, leaving 21 bases between them. The CDR3 nucleotides read TGCGCCAGCAGGTTGTCCCCGGGACTTAATAGAGAGACCCAGTACTTC. It codes for CASRLSPGLNRETQYF.

At least ten counts were recorded for this clonotype. This chain joins TRBV28 and TRBJ1-2; tentative D call: TRBD1 (5 bases). The CDR3 is 20 residues long. Trimming pared 4 bases from V and 4 bases from J, leaving 31 bases between. Germline values: CDR1 MDHEN, CDR2 SYDVKM. CDR3 nucleotides: TGTGCCAGCAGTTCCCAAATAACCCCGGGGGTTCCAGGGAGTGGCTATGGCTACACCTTC. Translated: CASSSQITPGVPGSGYGYTF.

This clonotype was picked up many times. The chain links TRBV4-3 to TRBJ2-1; D is perhaps TRBD2 (5 bases). The CDR3 runs 14 residues. The V gene's germline CDR1 is LGHNA and CDR2 YSLEER. Deletions cut 0 bases from V and 11 bases from J, with 14 bases between. The CDR3 is CASSQDDRSVQQFF. CDR3 nucleotide sequence: TGCGCCAGCAGCCAAGATGATCGTAGCGTGCAGCAGTTCTTC.

This clonotype was detected ten times or more. V usage is TRBV28 and J usage is TRBJ2-1, with a tentative D call TRBD2 (5 bases). This CDR3 comprises 16 residues. Deletions cut 6 bases from V and 4 bases from J, with 19 bases between. The germline V gene encodes CDR1 MDHEN and CDR2 SYDVKM. In DNA, the CDR3 is TGTGCCAGCAGCCAGCGGATTAGTTCCCTTTACAATGAGCAGTTCTTC. Encoded protein: CASSQRISSLYNEQFF.